These T cell receptor beta chains were read from a single sample in a study of T cell responses to AZD1222 COVID-19 vaccine. Here immunoSEQ multiplex PCR was the method, and the copy in TCRdb shows in-frame clones only, minus some. Among around 150,000 clones listed, around nine tenths were seen once. The material was peripheral blood, obtained 28 days after the second AZD1222 dose. The origin of the receptors is an adult who received the AZD1222 COVID-19 vaccine. Each CDR3 is given with its conserved first and last residue. The order of the fields is D gene, clone size, V gene, J gene, CDR3 protein, CDR3 DNA. D genes are given only for firm matches. Part of the rows lack a size; the others show once, few, many or a class for expanded clones.

D gene: NA; clone size: NA; V gene: TRBV12-3/TRBV12-4; J gene: TRBJ2-2; CDR3 protein: CASRASDTGELFF; CDR3 DNA: TGTGCCAGCAGAGCTAGTGATACCGGGGAGCTGTTTTTT
D gene: NA; clone size: NA; V gene: TRBV19; J gene: TRBJ2-1; CDR3 protein: CASSILPALRDSHYNEQFF; CDR3 DNA: TGTGCCAGTAGTATCCTGCCAGCCCTCCGGGACTCGCACTACAATGAGCAGTTCTTC
D gene: NA; clone size: once; V gene: TRBV5-5; J gene: TRBJ2-7; CDR3 protein: CASGGVGTPGEQYF; CDR3 DNA: TGTGCCAGCGGGGGAGTCGGAACCCCGGGCGAGCAGTACTTC
D gene: NA; clone size: NA; V gene: TRBV5-4; J gene: TRBJ1-4; CDR3 protein: CASSLAGRHEKLFF; CDR3 DNA: TGTGCCAGCAGCTTGGCGGGACGGCATGAAAAACTGTTTTTT
D gene: NA; clone size: NA; V gene: TRBV19; J gene: TRBJ2-1; CDR3 protein: CASSMNENYNEQFF; CDR3 DNA: TGTGCCAGTAGTATGAACGAGAATTACAATGAGCAGTTCTTC
D gene: NA; clone size: once; V gene: TRBV18; J gene: TRBJ1-1; CDR3 protein: CASSQGPAEAFF; CDR3 DNA: TGTGCCAGCTCACAGGGGCCGGCTGAAGCTTTCTTT
D gene: NA; clone size: NA; V gene: TRBV5-1; J gene: TRBJ2-3; CDR3 protein: CASSLEQTDTQYF; CDR3 DNA: TGCGCCAGCAGCTTGGAGCAGACAGATACGCAGTATTTT
D gene: TRBD1; clone size: NA; V gene: TRBV7-8; J gene: TRBJ2-1; CDR3 protein: CASSSTTGNVLYNEQFF; CDR3 DNA: TGTGCCAGCAGCTCAACGACAGGGAACGTCCTCTACAATGAGCAGTTCTTC
D gene: NA; clone size: NA; V gene: TRBV4-1; J gene: TRBJ1-1; CDR3 protein: CASSQDRTLNTEAFF; CDR3 DNA: TGCGCCAGCAGCCAAGATCGGACCTTGAACACTGAAGCTTTCTTT
D gene: NA; clone size: NA; V gene: TRBV7-8; J gene: TRBJ2-7; CDR3 protein: CASSLSPGQIYEQYF; CDR3 DNA: TGTGCCAGCAGCTTATCCCCGGGACAAATCTACGAGCAGTACTTC